This is a list of T cell receptor beta chains from one sample in a study of blood T cells in healthy people across ages. In TCRdb, the 5' RACE reads were re-called with MiXCR into one record per CDR3 protein. Of some 880,000 distinct CDR3 sequences listed, about 36% are singletons. The specimen sequenced was blood. The receptors were gathered from a man aged 18 to 29 in good health. CDR3s include the opening cysteine and the closing phenylalanine or tryptophan. Each record gives: CDR3 protein, CDR3 DNA, V gene, D gene, clone size, J gene. D genes are given only for firm matches. Only part of the rows carry a size: once, few, many, or a class if the clone is expanded.

CASSLMGLAGLSTDTQYF TGTGCCAGCAGCTTAATGGGGCTAGCGGGGCTAAGCACAGATACGCAGTATTTT TRBV7-3 TRBD2 few TRBJ2-3
CASSLVGARSYNEQFF TGTGCCAGCAGCTTAGTCGGCGCCCGGTCCTACAATGAGCAGTTCTTC TRBV7-2 NA many TRBJ2-1
CASSTRGWRTLNTGELFF TGTGCCAGCAGTACAAGGGGTTGGAGGACCCTGAACACCGGGGAGCTGTTTTTT TRBV12-3/TRBV12-4 NA NA TRBJ2-2
CASSLRQGDDEQFF TGCGCCAGCAGCCTACGACAGGGGGACGATGAGCAGTTCTTC TRBV4-3 TRBD1 NA TRBJ2-1
CASSLRDRGNSPLHF TGTGCCAGCAGCTTAAGGGACAGGGGTAATTCACCCCTCCACTTT TRBV7-3 TRBD1 few TRBJ1-6
CSARKSGTPYNEQYF TGCAGTGCTAGAAAATCCGGGACACCTTACAATGAGCAGTACTTC TRBV20-1 NA few TRBJ2-7
CASSQLRGVSYEQFF TGCGCCAGCAGCCAACTTAGGGGAGTGTCGTATGAGCAGTTCTTC TRBV4-1 NA many TRBJ2-1
CASSQLRTMGTEAFF TGTGCCAGCAGCCAACTCCGGACTATGGGTACTGAAGCTTTCTTT TRBV14 NA NA TRBJ1-1
CASSLGPGQGNQPQHF TGCGCCAGCAGCTTGGGTCCGGGACAGGGAAATCAGCCCCAGCATTTT TRBV5-1 TRBD1 few TRBJ1-5
CAISETRRDISGSPLHF TGTGCCATCAGTGAAACTCGTCGGGACATAAGTGGGTCACCCCTCCACTTT TRBV10-3 NA NA TRBJ1-6
CASSLGQDGRDTQYF TGTGCCAGCAGCTTAGGGCAGGACGGACGCGATACGCAGTATTTT TRBV7-9 NA once TRBJ2-3
CASSQSSGLGRINEQYF TGCGCCAGCAGCCAATCAAGCGGACTGGGACGGATCAATGAGCAGTACTTC TRBV4-3 NA few TRBJ2-7
CASSWGSVPSAEAFF TGTGCCAGCAGTTGGGGATCCGTCCCCAGCGCTGAAGCTTTCTTT TRBV6-5 NA NA TRBJ1-1
CASSQVAESNEKLFF TGCGCCAGCAGCCAAGTGGCGGAGAGCAATGAAAAACTGTTTTTT TRBV4-1 NA NA TRBJ1-4
CSARDLDSPLAKSIQYF TGCAGTGCTAGAGATCTGGACAGCCCCCTAGCCAAAAGCATTCAGTACTTC TRBV20-1 NA NA TRBJ2-4
CASSLVKGRQFF TGTGCCAGCAGCTTAGTGAAGGGACGCCAGTTCTTC TRBV7-2 NA few TRBJ2-1
CASSLVITGGADNEQFF TGCGCCAGCAGCCTCGTTATAACCGGGGGGGCGGACAATGAGCAGTTCTTC TRBV5-1 TRBD2 few TRBJ2-1
CSVMTATGELFF TGCAGTGTTATGACAGCAACCGGGGAGCTGTTTTTT TRBV20-1 NA NA TRBJ2-2
CASSPSSFQPQHF TGTGCCAGCAGTCCTTCTTCGTTTCAGCCCCAGCATTTT TRBV6-2/TRBV6-3 NA NA TRBJ1-5
CASSSLIRDTQYF TGTGCCAGCAGTTCCCTGATACGGGATACGCAGTATTTT TRBV12-3/TRBV12-4 NA NA TRBJ2-3
CASRGQNYEQYF TGTGCCAGCAGGGGACAAAACTACGAGCAGTACTTC TRBV7-2 NA few TRBJ2-7
CASSGSTANTGELFF TGTGCCAGCAGTGGGTCGACAGCCAACACCGGGGAGCTGTTTTTT TRBV6-6 NA NA TRBJ2-2
CASSLNRNYGYTF TGTGCCAGCAGCTTAAACAGAAACTATGGCTACACCTTC TRBV7-2 NA many TRBJ1-2
CSVELPGQGGEAFF TGCAGCGTCGAACTTCCGGGACAGGGTGGTGAAGCTTTCTTT TRBV29-1 TRBD1 NA TRBJ1-1
CASSLRGPEAFF TGTGCCAGCAGCTTAAGGGGCCCTGAAGCTTTCTTT TRBV7-9 NA many TRBJ1-1
CASSSRDSGLNTEAFF TGTGCCAGCAGCTCTAGGGACTCTGGCCTGAACACTGAAGCTTTCTTT TRBV7-9 NA many TRBJ1-1
CASSRGGQGPFF TGTGCCAGCAGTCGAGGGGGACAGGGGCCGTTCTTC TRBV12-3/TRBV12-4 TRBD1 NA TRBJ2-1
CAWSIVIGSSGEQFF TGTGCCTGGAGCATCGTCATAGGGTCCAGCGGAGAGCAGTTCTTC TRBV30 NA NA TRBJ2-1
CASSHRGGEGEAFF TGTGCCAGCAGCCATAGAGGGGGTGAGGGAGAAGCTTTCTTT TRBV13 NA NA TRBJ1-1
CASSIAGAGSRAQETQFF TGTGCCAGCAGTATAGCCGGGGCAGGGAGCAGGGCCCAAGAGACCCAGTTCTTC TRBV7-9 NA once TRBJ2-1
CASSLKALRGTEAFF TGTGCCAGCAGCTTGAAGGCCCTAAGGGGAACTGAAGCTTTCTTT TRBV5-6 NA NA TRBJ1-1
CASSESGLLYGYTF TGTGCCAGCAGTGAATCGGGACTCCTCTATGGCTACACCTTC TRBV25-1 NA few TRBJ1-2
CSVEGRSGYNEQYF TGCAGCGTTGAAGGACGGTCAGGCTACAATGAGCAGTACTTC TRBV29-1 NA NA TRBJ2-7
CASSLYSPLGTGWNTEAFF TGTGCCAGCAGCTTGTATAGCCCTCTAGGGACAGGATGGAACACTGAAGCTTTCTTT TRBV5-6 TRBD1 NA TRBJ1-1
CSAPPGWDRGNYGYTF TGCAGTGCTCCCCCGGGATGGGACAGGGGAAACTATGGCTACACCTTC TRBV20-1 TRBD1 NA TRBJ1-2
CASRVQGNNEQFF TGTGCCAGCAGGGTGCAGGGGAACAATGAGCAGTTCTTC TRBV2 NA few TRBJ2-1
CASSHALRDSNEQYF TGCGCCAGCAGCCACGCACTCCGGGACAGCAATGAGCAGTACTTC TRBV4-1 TRBD1 NA TRBJ2-5
CASSYSAGGDTF TGTGCCAGCAGTTACTCGGCGGGAGGCGACACCTTC TRBV6-2/TRBV6-3 NA NA TRBJ1-2
CTSSQGGGEAFF TGTACCAGCAGCCAAGGGGGCGGGGAAGCTTTCTTT TRBV14 TRBD1 NA TRBJ1-1
CASSRNFNTGELFF TGTGCCAGCAGCCGCAATTTCAACACCGGGGAGCTGTTTTTT TRBV7-2 NA NA TRBJ2-2
CASSSGSGNQPQHF TGCGCCAGCAGCTCGGGTTCTGGCAATCAGCCCCAGCATTTT TRBV5-1 NA NA TRBJ1-5
CASSFPSAGQETQYF TGTGCCAGCAGTTTCCCCTCTGCAGGACAAGAGACCCAGTACTTC TRBV5-6 NA NA TRBJ2-5
CASNPGGVRETQYF TGTGCCAGCAACCCGGGTGGGGTTAGGGAGACCCAGTACTTC TRBV7-8 NA few TRBJ2-5
CAWSVGSTDYGYTF TGTGCCTGGAGTGTAGGTTCGACAGACTATGGCTACACCTTC TRBV30 NA once TRBJ1-2
CASSNGGRSETQYF TGCGCCAGCAGTAACGGCGGGAGGTCAGAGACCCAGTACTTC TRBV10-2 TRBD2 NA TRBJ2-5
CASSFRSVESGELFF TGTGCCAGCAGTTTTAGGTCGGTTGAATCCGGGGAGCTGTTTTTT TRBV12-3/TRBV12-4 NA NA TRBJ2-2
CASSPWGGEDTQYF TGTGCCAGCAGTCCCTGGGGGGGGGAAGATACGCAGTATTTT TRBV12-3/TRBV12-4 TRBD2 many TRBJ2-3
CSARVSPGETQYF TGCAGTGCTAGAGTCTCACCCGGGGAGACCCAGTACTTC TRBV20-1 NA few TRBJ2-5